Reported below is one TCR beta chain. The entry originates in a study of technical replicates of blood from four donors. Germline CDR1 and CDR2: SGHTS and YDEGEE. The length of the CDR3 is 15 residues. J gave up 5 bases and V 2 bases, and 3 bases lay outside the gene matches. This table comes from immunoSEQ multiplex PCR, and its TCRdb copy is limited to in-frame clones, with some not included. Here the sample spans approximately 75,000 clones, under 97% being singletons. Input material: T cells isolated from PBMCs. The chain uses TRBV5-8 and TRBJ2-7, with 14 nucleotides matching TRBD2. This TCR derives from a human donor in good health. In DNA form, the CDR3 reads TGTGCCAGCAGCTTAGGGACTAGCGGGAGCAACGAGCAGTACTTC. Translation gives CASSLGTSGSNEQYF.